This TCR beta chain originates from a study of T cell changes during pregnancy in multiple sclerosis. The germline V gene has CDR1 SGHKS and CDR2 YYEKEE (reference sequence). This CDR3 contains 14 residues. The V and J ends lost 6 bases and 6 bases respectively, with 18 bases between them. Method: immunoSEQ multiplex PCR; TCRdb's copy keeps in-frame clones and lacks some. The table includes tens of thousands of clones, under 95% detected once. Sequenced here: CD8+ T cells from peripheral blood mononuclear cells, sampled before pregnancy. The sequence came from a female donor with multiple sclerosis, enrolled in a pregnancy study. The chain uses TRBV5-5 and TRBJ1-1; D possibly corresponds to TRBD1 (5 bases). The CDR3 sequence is CASIITVGGPEAFF. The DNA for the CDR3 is TGTGCCAGCATCATAACCGTGGGGGGACCTGAAGCTTTCTTT.